This note documents a single TCR beta chain sequence. The antigen is undetermined. These data originate in a study of PD-1 blockade in classical Hodgkin lymphoma. The study, taken as a whole, reports: Whoever responded completely had baseline diversity much like that seen in newly diagnosed patients. After ASCT, patients who started nivolumab under 1 year later were excluded.

CDR1 and CDR2 from the germline V gene are MNHEY and SVGAGI. CDR3 length: 13 amino acids. Trimming removed 7 bases at V and 5 bases at J, with 13 bases between. No patient escaped relapse after autologous stem cell transplantation, and brentuximab vedotin exposure varied. Some clones are missing from TCRdb's copy, which holds only in-frame ones; the method was immunoSEQ multiplex PCR. The repertoire holds 75,000 to 100,000 clones, with 81% as singletons. The chain employs TRBV6-5 and TRBJ2-3; perhaps TRBD1 as D (6 bases). This TCR was sampled from a human donor with classical Hodgkin lymphoma. The starting material was peripheral blood mononuclear cells (PBMCs), obtained before the second cycle of nivolumab. The CDR3 DNA sequence: TGTGCCAGCACAAGGGGGTTGGGAGATACGCAGTATTTT. This gives the protein CASTRGLGDTQYF.